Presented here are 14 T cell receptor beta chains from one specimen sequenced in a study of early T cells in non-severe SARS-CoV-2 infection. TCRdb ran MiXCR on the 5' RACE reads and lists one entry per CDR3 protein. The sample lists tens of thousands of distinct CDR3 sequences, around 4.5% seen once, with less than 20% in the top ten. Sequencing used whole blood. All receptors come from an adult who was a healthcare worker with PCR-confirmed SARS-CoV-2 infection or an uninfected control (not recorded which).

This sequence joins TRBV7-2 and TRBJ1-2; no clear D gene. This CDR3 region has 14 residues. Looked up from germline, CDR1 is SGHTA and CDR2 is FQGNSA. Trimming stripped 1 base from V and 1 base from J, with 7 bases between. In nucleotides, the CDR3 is TGTGCCAGCAGCTTAGTCACAAGTAACTATGGCTACACCTTC. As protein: CASSLVTSNYGYTF.

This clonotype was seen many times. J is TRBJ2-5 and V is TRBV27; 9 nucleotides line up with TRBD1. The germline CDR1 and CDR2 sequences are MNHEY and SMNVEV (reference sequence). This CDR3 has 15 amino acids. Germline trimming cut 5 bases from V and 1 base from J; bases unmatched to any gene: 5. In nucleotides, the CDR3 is TGTGCCAGCAGTCGGACAGGGGACTCCCAAGAGACCCAGTACTTC. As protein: CASSRTGDSQETQYF.

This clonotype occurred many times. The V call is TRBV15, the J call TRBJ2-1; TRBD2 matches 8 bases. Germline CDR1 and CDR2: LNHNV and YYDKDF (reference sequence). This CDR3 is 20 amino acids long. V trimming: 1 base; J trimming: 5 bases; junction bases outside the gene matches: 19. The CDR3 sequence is CATSRGHIGSGESPHNEQFF. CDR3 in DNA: TGTGCCACCAGCAGAGGTCACATCGGTAGCGGGGAGTCCCCCCACAATGAGCAGTTCTTC.

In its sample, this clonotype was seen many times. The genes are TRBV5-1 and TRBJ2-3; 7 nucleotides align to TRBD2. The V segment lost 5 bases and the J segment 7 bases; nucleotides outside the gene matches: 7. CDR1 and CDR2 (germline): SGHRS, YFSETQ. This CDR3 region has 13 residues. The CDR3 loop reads CASSRGDSYTQYF. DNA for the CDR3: TGCGCCAGCAGTCGGGGGGACTCGTATACGCAGTATTTT.

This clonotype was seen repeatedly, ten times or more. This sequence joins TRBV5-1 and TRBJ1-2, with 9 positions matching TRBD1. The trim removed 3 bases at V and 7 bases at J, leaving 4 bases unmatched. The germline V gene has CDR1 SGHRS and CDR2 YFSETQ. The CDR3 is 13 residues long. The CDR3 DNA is TGCGCCAGCAGCTGGACAGGGGAGCTTGGCTACACCTTC. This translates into CASSWTGELGYTF.

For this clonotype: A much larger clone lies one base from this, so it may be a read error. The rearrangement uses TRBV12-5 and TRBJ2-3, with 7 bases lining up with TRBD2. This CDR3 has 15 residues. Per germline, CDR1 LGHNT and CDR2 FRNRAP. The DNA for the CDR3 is TGTGCTAGTGGTTCATCTAGCGGCCTCACAGATCCGCAGTATTTT. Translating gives CASGSSSGLTDPQYF.

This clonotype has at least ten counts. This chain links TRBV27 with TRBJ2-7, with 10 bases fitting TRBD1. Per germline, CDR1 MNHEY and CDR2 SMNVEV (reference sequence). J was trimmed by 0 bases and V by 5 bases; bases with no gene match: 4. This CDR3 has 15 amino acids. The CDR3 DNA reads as TGTGCCAGCAGTGGAGGGACAGGGGACTCCTACGAGCAGTACTTC. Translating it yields CASSGGTGDSYEQYF.

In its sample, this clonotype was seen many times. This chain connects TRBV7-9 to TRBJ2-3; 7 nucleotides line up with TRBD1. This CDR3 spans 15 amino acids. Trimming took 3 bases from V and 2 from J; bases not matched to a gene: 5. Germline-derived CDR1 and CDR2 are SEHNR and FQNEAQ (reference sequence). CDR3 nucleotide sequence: TGTGCCAGCAGCTTCGGGACAGCCGCCACAGATACGCAGTATTTT. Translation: CASSFGTAATDTQYF.

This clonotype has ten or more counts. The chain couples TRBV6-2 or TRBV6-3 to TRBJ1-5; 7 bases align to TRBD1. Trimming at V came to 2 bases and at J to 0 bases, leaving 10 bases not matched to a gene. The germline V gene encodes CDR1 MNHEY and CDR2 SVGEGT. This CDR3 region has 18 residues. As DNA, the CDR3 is TGTGCCAGCAGTTACCAAAGGGGTCAGGGGGTTAGCAATCAGCCCCAGCATTTT. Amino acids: CASSYQRGQGVSNQPQHF.

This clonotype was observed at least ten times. CDR3 residues: CSAILAVISTDTQYF. DNA of the CDR3: TGCAGTGCTATCTTAGCGGTTATAAGCACAGATACGCAGTATTTT. The chain joins TRBV20-1 to TRBJ2-3; possible D gene TRBD2, 6 bases. Per germline, CDR1 DFQATT and CDR2 SNEGSKA (reference sequence). The V end lost 4 bases, the J end lost 0 bases, and 14 bases lay between the germline ends. This CDR3 has 15 amino acids.

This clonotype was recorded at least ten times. The CDR3 protein is CASSFSPPEHPSREFF. CDR3 coding DNA: TGTGCCAGCAGCTTCAGCCCCCCAGAACATCCATCGAGAGAGTTCTTC. The rearrangement links TRBV12-3 or TRBV12-4 to TRBJ2-1; D is unresolved. The CDR3 sequence is 16 residues long. Trimming took off 6 bases at V and 14 bases at J, with 29 bases between the two ends.

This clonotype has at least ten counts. The CDR3 region has the DNA TGTGCCAGCAGCTTTAGACAGGGGGCGTACGAGCAGTACTTC. This codes for CASSFRQGAYEQYF. This sequence joins TRBV7-2 and TRBJ2-7, with 10 bases lining up with TRBD1. The CDR3 covers 14 residues. Germline CDR1 and CDR2: SGHTA and FQGNSA. V trimming: 3 bases; J trimming: 4 bases; junction bases outside the gene matches: 3. Combining the CDR3 with reference TRBV7-2 and TRBJ2-7 gives the whole variable domain GAGVSQSPSNKVTEKGKDVELRCDPISGHTALYWYRQSLGQGLEFLIYFQGNSAPDKSGLPSDRFSAERTGGSVSTLTIQRTQQEDSAVYLCASSFRQGAYEQYFGPGTRLTVT.

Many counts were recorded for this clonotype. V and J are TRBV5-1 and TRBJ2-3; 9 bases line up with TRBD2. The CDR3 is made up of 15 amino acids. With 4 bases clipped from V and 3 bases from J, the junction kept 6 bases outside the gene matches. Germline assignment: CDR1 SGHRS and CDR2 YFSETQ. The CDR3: CASSAGLATTDTQYF. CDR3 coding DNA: TGCGCCAGCAGCGCCGGACTAGCGACAACAGATACGCAGTATTTT.

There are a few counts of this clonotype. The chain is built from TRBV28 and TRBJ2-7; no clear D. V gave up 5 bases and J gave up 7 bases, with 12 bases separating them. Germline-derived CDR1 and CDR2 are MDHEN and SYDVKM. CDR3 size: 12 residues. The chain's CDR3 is CASSPPNREQYF. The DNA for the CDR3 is TGTGCCAGCAGTCCTCCAAACCGGGAGCAGTACTTC. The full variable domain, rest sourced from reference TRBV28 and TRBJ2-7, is DVKVTQSSRYLVKRTGEKVFLECVQDMDHENMFWYRQDPGLGLRLIYFSYDVKMKEKGDIPEGYSVSREKKERFSLILESASTNQTSMYLCASSPPNREQYFGPGTRLTVT.